Listed here are 19 T cell receptor beta chains from one sample, sequenced in a study of cytomegalovirus exposure and HLA in healthy donors. In the PCR, 60 Vbeta and 13 Jbeta primers were used. TCRdb keeps only in-frame clones here, not all; method: immunoSEQ multiplex PCR. The sample consists of around 170,000 clones, 82% of them appearing once. Sequencing input: PBMCs. The source of these receptors is a man aged 35 to 55 in good health and CMV-seronegative.

This rearrangement joins TRBV6-5 to TRBJ1-2; 10 bases map to TRBD1. CDR1 and CDR2 (germline): MNHEY, SVGAGI. The CDR3 covers 13 residues. V was clipped by 6 bases and J by 8 bases; unmatched bases: 6. CDR3 region: CASREGTGVGYTF. The CDR3 region has the DNA TGTGCCAGCAGGGAAGGGACAGGGGTCGGCTACACCTTC.

The chain carries TRBV7-3 and TRBJ2-1; maybe TRBD1 (5 bases). Trimming left V 7 bases short and J 6 bases short, with 10 bases between. Germline lookup yields CDR1 SGHTA and CDR2 FQGTGA. This CDR3 is 12 amino acids long. This CDR3 reads CASKGLTNEQFF. The CDR3 region has the DNA TGTGCCAGCAAGGGGCTCACCAATGAGCAGTTCTTC.

This clone was seen once. The CDR3 sequence is CASSSKQGRNYGYTF. CDR3 in DNA: TGTGCCAGCAGTTCCAAACAGGGGAGGAACTATGGCTACACCTTC. This chain connects TRBV21-1 to TRBJ1-2; the DNA was not used to check the table's D call, TRBD1. TRBV21-1 constitutes a pseudogene. CDR3 length equals 15 residues.

V usage is TRBV15 and J usage is TRBJ1-3; no reliable D call. V dropped 1 base and J dropped 0 bases, with 10 bases sitting between them. The CDR3 has 16 amino acids. CDR1 is LNHNV, CDR2 YYDKDF, per germline (reference sequence). The CDR3, as DNA: TGTGCCACCAGCAGAGTATTGGCATCCTCTGGAAACACCATATATTTT. Protein: CATSRVLASSGNTIYF.

V and J are TRBV5-1 and TRBJ2-7; possibly TRBD1 for D (5 bases). CDR1 is SGHRS and CDR2 is YFSETQ in the germline V gene. The CDR3 runs to 14 residues. V lost 0 bases to trimming and J lost 4 bases, with 11 bases between them. The CDR3 loop reads CASSLGTKGYEQYF. The CDR3 DNA sequence: TGCGCCAGCAGCTTGGGGACAAAGGGGTACGAGCAGTACTTC.

The sample holds one count of this clone. V is TRBV5-1 and J is TRBJ2-1, with D possibly being TRBD1 (6 bases). There are 15 residues in the CDR3. Germline CDR1 is SGHRS and CDR2 is YFSETQ. V was clipped by 0 bases and J by 6 bases, with 13 bases between them. For the CDR3, the DNA is TGCGCCAGCAGCTTGGATTGGGGGCAGGCCAATGAGCAGTTCTTC. Its translation is CASSLDWGQANEQFF.

V is TRBV10-2 and J is TRBJ2-5; 7 positions match TRBD1. The CDR3 length is 13 residues. J lost 7 bases, V lost 5 bases, and 7 bases had no gene match. Germline V CDR1 and CDR2: WSHSY, SAAADI. CDR3 in amino acids: CASSRDSRGTQYF. CDR3 coding DNA: TGCGCCAGCAGTCGGGACAGCCGAGGGACCCAGTACTTC.

The J gene is TRBJ2-3, the V gene TRBV28; 7 bases line up with TRBD2. The CDR3 spans 16 residues. The ends lost 6 bases at V and 1 base at J; junction bases unmatched: 10. CDR1 and CDR2 from the germline V gene are MDHEN and SYDVKM. The CDR3 sequence: CASRGGVGGGTDTQYF. DNA for the CDR3: TGTGCCAGCAGGGGGGGTGTGGGAGGGGGCACAGATACGCAGTATTTT. The full variable domain, with the rest looked up from reference TRBV28 and TRBJ2-3, is DVKVTQSSRYLVKRTGEKVFLECVQDMDHENMFWYRQDPGLGLRLIYFSYDVKMKEKGDIPEGYSVSREKKERFSLILESASTNQTSMYLCASRGGVGGGTDTQYFGPGTRLTVL.

CDR3 region: CASSLTTDSSYEQYF. The CDR3 DNA reads TGTGCCAGCAGCTTAACAACGGACAGCTCCTACGAGCAGTACTTC. This chain joins TRBV7-6 and TRBJ2-7; TRBD1 might be the D (6 bases). Trimming stripped 2 bases from V and 0 bases from J, with 11 bases between. This CDR3 contains 15 residues. Germline CDR1 SGHVS, CDR2 FNYEAQ.

This clone was observed a handful of times. This rearrangement joins TRBV7-2 to TRBJ2-7, with D perhaps matching TRBD2 (6 bases). The CDR3 length is 14 residues. The ends were cut back, 5 bases at V and 3 bases at J, with 14 bases in the middle. Germline CDR1 is SGHTA and CDR2 is FQGNSA. The CDR3 DNA sequence: TGTGCCAGCAGCCGGGGAGGTTCATTCTACGAGCAGTACTTC. Amino acids: CASSRGGSFYEQYF.

This chain links TRBV28 with TRBJ1-1; TRBD1 is a possible D gene (6 bases). V was clipped by 3 bases and J by 1 base, with 21 bases between them. Germline V gene lookup returns CDR1 MDHEN and CDR2 SYDVKM. The CDR3 runs 18 residues. The CDR3 DNA sequence: TGTGCCAGCAGTTTTTCCCCTTGGGGGGGCAGTAAGAACACTGAAGCTTTCTTT. Its translation is CASSFSPWGGSKNTEAFF. Drawing the rest from reference TRBV28 and TRBJ1-1, the complete variable domain is DVKVTQSSRYLVKRTGEKVFLECVQDMDHENMFWYRQDPGLGLRLIYFSYDVKMKEKGDIPEGYSVSREKKERFSLILESASTNQTSMYLCASSFSPWGGSKNTEAFFGQGTRLTVV.

The sample holds a few counts of this clone. The genes are TRBV11-2 and TRBJ1-1, with D unclear. Between the trimmed V and J ends, which lost 3 bases and 5 bases, there was a span of 7 bases. Germline V gene data show CDR1 as SGHAT and CDR2 as FQNNGV. There are 12 residues in the CDR3. In DNA, the CDR3 is TGTGCCAGCAGCTTGACTCAAACTGAAGCTTTCTTT. Its protein product is CASSLTQTEAFF.

V and J are TRBV19 and TRBJ2-3; 10 nucleotides line up with TRBD1. Germline values: CDR1 LNHDA, CDR2 SQIVND (reference sequence). V lost 8 bases to trimming and J lost 6 bases; unmatched junction nucleotides: 8. CDR3 size: 14 residues. CDR3 in DNA: TGTGCCAGTCGGGACAGGGGAATCTCGGATACGCAGTATTTT. Its translation: CASRDRGISDTQYF.

In the case of this clone: Germline is not matched at one junction end, which may reflect a read error. The CDR3 is CSSSRGQLNEKLFF. For the CDR3, the DNA is TGTTCCAGCAGCCGCGGACAGCTTAATGAAAAACTGTTTTTT. The genes are TRBV7-9 and TRBJ1-4, with D maybe TRBD1 (6 bases). This CDR3 is built from 14 residues. The germline V gene has CDR1 SEHNR and CDR2 FQNEAQ (reference sequence).

The chain is built from TRBV15 and TRBJ2-7; weak D call: TRBD1 (6 bases). Deletions cut 4 bases from V and 0 bases from J, with 13 bases between. The CDR3 loop spans 15 amino acids. The germline V gene encodes CDR1 LNHNV and CDR2 YYDKDF (reference sequence). In DNA form, the CDR3 reads TGTGCCACCAGCACGCAGGACAGCAACTCCTACGAGCAGTACTTC. Amino acid sequence: CATSTQDSNSYEQYF.

This clone has just one count. This chain connects TRBV6-5 to TRBJ1-5, with 7 bases fitting TRBD1. From germline, CDR1 is MNHEY and CDR2 SVGAGI. The CDR3 is 16 residues long. The V and J ends lost 2 bases and 3 bases, in that order; junction bases with no gene match: 7. The CDR3 sequence is CASSYTATGSNQPQHF. In DNA form, the CDR3 reads TGTGCCAGCAGTTACACCGCGACAGGGTCCAATCAGCCCCAGCATTTT.

V usage is TRBV19 and J usage is TRBJ2-2; unclear D gene. CDR1 is LNHDA, CDR2 SQIVND, per germline (reference sequence). The CDR3 contains 15 residues. Trimming removed 8 bases from V and 1 base from J, with 14 bases in between. The CDR3 DNA follows: TGTGCCAGTTGGAGCCGGGTAGGGAACACCGGGGAGCTGTTTTTT. It yields the protein CASWSRVGNTGELFF. The full variable domain, completed using reference TRBV19 and TRBJ2-2, is DGGITQSPKYLFRKEGQNVTLSCEQNLNHDAMYWYRQDPGQGLRLIYYSQIVNDFQKGDIAEGYSVSREKKESFPLTVTSAQKNPTAFYLCASWSRVGNTGELFFGEGSRLTVL.

The V and J genes are TRBV7-3 and TRBJ2-2; 10 positions match TRBD1. Germline CDR1 is SGHTA and CDR2 is FQGTGA. Trimming took 0 bases from V and 7 from J; bases not matched to a gene: 11. This CDR3 comprises 18 residues. The CDR3 loop reads CASSLTPRGQGVGGELFF. The CDR3 DNA follows: TGTGCCAGCAGCTTAACGCCACGCGGACAGGGGGTTGGCGGGGAGCTGTTTTTT.

The chain joins TRBV6-1 to TRBJ2-1; TRBD1 matches 8 bases. The CDR3 totals 12 residues. Germline V gene data show CDR1 as MNHNS and CDR2 as SASEGT. Trimming removed 5 bases from V and 7 bases from J; junction bases left unmatched: 1. The CDR3 is CASSRDRNEQFF. The CDR3 DNA sequence: TGTGCCAGCAGTCGGGACAGGAATGAGCAGTTCTTC.